The 19 T cell receptor beta chains given below trace back to one sample, sequenced in a study of shared clonotypes between healthy human individuals. Profiled with immunoSEQ multiplex PCR; TCRdb holds only in-frame clones, not every one. In the table there are fewer than 2.5 million clones, approximately 94% of which are singletons. The sequenced sample was naive CD4+ T cells from PBMCs. Subset specified: CD45RA+ positively selected. These receptors all come from a man between 18 and 29 years old in good health. Some clones in this sample may be carry-over from other donors' samples.

The CDR3: CASSLGRGSGRAGNEQFF. The CDR3 DNA sequence: TGTGCCAGCAGCTTAGGCAGGGGTAGCGGGAGGGCCGGGAATGAGCAGTTCTTC. The chain combines TRBV13 with TRBJ2-1; 11 bases are shared with TRBD2. Germline values: CDR1 PRHDT, CDR2 FYEKMQ (reference sequence). The CDR3 length is 18 residues. V lost 0 bases and J lost 7; bases outside the gene matches: 11.

Remarks on this clone: Additional DNA sequences in this sample encode the identical CDR3. The CDR3 region has the DNA TGTGCCAGCAGCTCCGGACTAGCGAGAAATGAGCAGTTCTTC. Amino acids: CASSSGLARNEQFF. The chain carries TRBV7-2 and TRBJ2-1, with 9 bases fitting TRBD2. From germline, CDR1 is SGHTA and CDR2 FQGNSA. With 4 bases clipped from V and 7 bases from J, the junction kept 5 bases outside the gene matches. This CDR3 is 14 amino acids long.

This chain links TRBV12-1 with TRBJ2-7; TRBD2 is the table's D call and was not checked against the DNA. TRBV12-1 is a known pseudogene. The CDR3 spans 17 residues. CDR3 bases: TGTGCCAGCAGCACACCGCCCCATCCAGCGGGCCTAGACGAGCAGTACTTC. It is translated as CASSTPPHPAGLDEQYF.

V usage is TRBV4-1 and J usage is TRBJ1-2, with D unresolved. The CDR3 contains 17 residues. The ends were cut back, 0 bases at V and 4 bases at J, with 18 bases in the middle. Germline loops: CDR1 MGHRA, CDR2 YSYEKL. DNA of the CDR3: TGCGCCAGCAGCCAAGAGCAGTACAGCCGTATCTTCTATGGCTACACCTTC. Encoded protein: CASSQEQYSRIFYGYTF.

V usage is TRBV4-3 and J usage is TRBJ2-7; 9 positions match TRBD2. This CDR3 spans 18 amino acids. Germline-derived CDR1 and CDR2 are LGHNA and YSLEER. V shed 1 base, J shed 5 bases, and the junction held 15 bases outside the gene matches. The CDR3 DNA reads TGCGCCAGCAGCCAAGGGGCGGCTAGCGGGACCTCTCGGGACGAGCAGTACTTC. This codes for CASSQGAASGTSRDEQYF.

The rearrangement links TRBV30 to TRBJ1-3, with D possibly being TRBD1 (6 bases). The CDR3 totals 13 residues. Trimming removed 4 bases from V and 3 bases from J, with 10 bases in between. CDR1 is GTSNPN, CDR2 SVGIG, per germline (reference sequence). The CDR3 region is CAWTGDIGNTIYF. The CDR3 nucleotides are TGTGCCTGGACCGGGGACATTGGAAACACCATATATTTT. Filled out from reference TRBV30 and TRBJ1-3, the complete variable domain reads SQTIHQWPATLVQPVGSPLSLECTVEGTSNPNLYWYRQAAGRGLQLLFYSVGIGQISSEVPQNLSASRPQDRQFILSSKKLLLSDSGFYLCAWTGDIGNTIYFGEGSWLTVV.

This clone was recorded once. Other DNA sequences in the same sample also yield this CDR3. The V call is TRBV7-9, the J call TRBJ2-7; D may be TRBD2 (6 bases). The CDR3 is made up of 13 amino acids. CDR1 SEHNR and CDR2 FQNEAQ come from the germline V gene (reference sequence). The V and J ends lost 0 bases and 4 bases respectively, with 7 bases between them. CDR3 in DNA: TGTGCCAGCAGCTTAGCGGGAGGATACGAGCAGTACTTC. Amino acid sequence: CASSLAGGYEQYF.

The J gene is TRBJ1-1, the V gene TRBV7-3; 8 nucleotides line up with TRBD1. J was trimmed by 5 bases and V by 5 bases; bases with no gene match: 7. The CDR3 loop spans 14 amino acids. CDR1 is SGHTA and CDR2 is FQGTGA in the germline V gene. The DNA of the CDR3 is TGTGCCAGCAGCCCTCAGGGGGCGGGAACTGAAGCTTTCTTT. Translating it yields CASSPQGAGTEAFF.

The DNA for the CDR3 is TGTGCCAGCAGCCCGCATAGCGGGAGGAGCACAGATACGCAGTATTTT. This gives the protein CASSPHSGRSTDTQYF. V is TRBV5-4 and J is TRBJ2-3; 10 nucleotides align to TRBD2. CDR3 length equals 16 residues. Germline CDR1 reads SGHNT; CDR2 reads YYREEE (reference sequence). V was clipped by 4 bases and J by 0 bases; unmatched bases: 5. Drawing the rest from reference TRBV5-4 and TRBJ2-3, the complete variable domain is ETGVTQSPTHLIKTRGQQVTLRCSSQSGHNTVSWYQQALGQGPQFIFQYYREEENGRGNFPPRFSGLQFPNYSSELNVNALELDDSALYLCASSPHSGRSTDTQYFGPGTRLTVL.

The CDR3 sequence: CASSPPAIYNEQFF. The CDR3 DNA is TGTGCCAGCTCACCACCGGCTATTTACAATGAGCAGTTCTTC. J is TRBJ2-1 and V is TRBV18; D is unclear. Germline V gene data show CDR1 as KGHSH and CDR2 as LQKENI. This CDR3 is 14 amino acids long. V dropped 0 bases and J dropped 4 bases, with 7 bases sitting between them. Full variable domain (rest looked up from reference TRBV18 and TRBJ2-1): NAGVMQNPRHLVRRRGQEARLRCSPMKGHSHVYWYRQLPEEGLKFMVYLQKENIIDESGMPKERFSAEFPKEGPSILRIQQVVRGDSAAYFCASSPPAIYNEQFFGPGTRLTVL.

The rearrangement uses TRBV19 and TRBJ1-4; weak D call: TRBD1 (6 bases). Trimming pared 6 bases from V and 8 bases from J, leaving 13 bases between. Germline-derived CDR1 and CDR2 are LNHDA and SQIVND (reference sequence). The CDR3 is 13 residues long. The CDR3: CASSNQGNEKLFF. CDR3 sequence (DNA): TGTGCCAGTAGCAACCAGGGGAACGAAAAACTGTTTTTT. Filled out from reference TRBV19 and TRBJ1-4, the complete variable domain reads DGGITQSPKYLFRKEGQNVTLSCEQNLNHDAMYWYRQDPGQGLRLIYYSQIVNDFQKGDIAEGYSVSREKKESFPLTVTSAQKNPTAFYLCASSNQGNEKLFFGSGTQLSVL.

V usage is TRBV5-1 and J usage is TRBJ2-7; D remains ambiguous. The V end lost 1 base, the J end lost 0 bases, and 14 bases lay between the germline ends. The germline V gene encodes CDR1 SGHRS and CDR2 YFSETQ. This CDR3 has 16 amino acids. Here the CDR3 reads CASSLTGGPSSYEQYF. In DNA form, the CDR3 reads TGCGCCAGCAGCTTGACTGGCGGCCCCAGCTCCTACGAGCAGTACTTC. Looking up the rest from reference TRBV5-1 and TRBJ2-7 gives the full variable domain: KAGVTQTPRYLIKTRGQQVTLSCSPISGHRSVSWYQQTPGQGLQFLFEYFSETQRNKGNFPGRFSGRQFSNSRSEMNVSTLELGDSALYLCASSLTGGPSSYEQYFGPGTRLTVT.

CDR3 sequence reads: CASSIDLGPQKGQPQHF. Written as DNA, the CDR3 is TGTGCCAGTAGTATAGATCTGGGACCCCAAAAGGGTCAGCCCCAGCATTTT. The chain recombines TRBV19 with TRBJ1-5, with D perhaps TRBD1 (5 bases). The CDR3 spans 17 residues. Germline V gene sequence: CDR1 LNHDA, CDR2 SQIVND (reference sequence). Trimming left V 0 bases short and J 6 bases short, with 18 bases between.

The chain couples TRBV7-2 to TRBJ2-3; D is perhaps TRBD2 (5 bases). From germline, CDR1 is SGHTA and CDR2 FQGNSA. V was cut by 10 bases and J by 4 bases, with 18 bases left in between. This CDR3 has 14 residues. Here the CDR3 reads CATWSGYSADTQYF. CDR3 DNA: TGTGCCACATGGTCGGGGTATAGCGCAGATACGCAGTATTTT.

The rearrangement joins TRBV4-1 to TRBJ1-5; TRBD1 matches at 9 bases. The CDR3 runs 16 residues. V dropped 0 bases and J dropped 7; count of bases not matched to a gene: 7. Germline V lookup: CDR1 MGHRA, CDR2 YSYEKL. The CDR3 DNA is TGCGCCAGCAGCCAAGAGTCACAGGGGGCGCGGCAGCCCCAGCATTTT. Its translation: CASSQESQGARQPQHF.

The chain has TRBV11-2 and TRBJ2-7; the D call may be TRBD1 or TRBD2 (6 bases each). The germline V gene encodes CDR1 SGHAT and CDR2 FQNNGV. CDR3 length equals 13 residues. Trimming took 5 bases from V and 2 from J, leaving 10 bases between them. The CDR3 loop is CASSTGGPYEQYF. In DNA, the CDR3 is TGTGCCAGCAGCACCGGGGGCCCCTACGAGCAGTACTTC. Complete variable domain (other parts from reference TRBV11-2 and TRBJ2-7): EAGVAQSPRYKIIEKRQSVAFWCNPISGHATLYWYQQILGQGPKLLIQFQNNGVVDDSQLPKDRFSAERLKGVDSTLKIQPAKLEDSAVYLCASSTGGPYEQYFGPGTRLTVT.

Here the CDR3 reads CASSLQARLRMGHF. The CDR3 DNA follows: TGTGCCAGCAGCCTACAGGCGCGGCTCCGAATGGGGCATTTT. The chain is built from TRBV9 and TRBJ1-5, with D possibly TRBD1 on 5 matching bases. Between the trimmed V and J ends, which lost 4 bases and 15 bases, there was a span of 23 bases. Germline V gene data show CDR1 as SGDLS and CDR2 as YYNGEE. The CDR3 spans 14 residues. Together with reference TRBV9 and TRBJ1-5, the CDR3 gives the full variable domain: DSGVTQTPKHLITATGQRVTLRCSPRSGDLSVYWYQQSLDQGLQFLIQYYNGEERAKGNILERFSAQQFPDLHSELNLSSLELGDSALYFCASSLQARLRMGHFGDGTRLSIL.

V and J are TRBV7-9 and TRBJ2-7; D call uncertain. With 4 bases removed from V and 0 bases from J, the gap between germline ends came to 10 bases. This CDR3 has 14 residues. In germline, CDR1 is SEHNR, CDR2 FQNEAQ (reference sequence). The CDR3 coding sequence is TGTGCCAGCAGCTCCGATTGGAGCTCCTACGAGCAGTACTTC. The encoded protein is CASSSDWSSYEQYF.

The CDR3 nucleotides are TGCGCCAGCAGCCCGGGGGGGTCGGGTCGCGAGCAGTACTTC. It translates to CASSPGGSGREQYF. The J gene is TRBJ2-7, the V gene TRBV5-1; 8 bases map to TRBD2. Trimming took 4 bases from V and 6 from J; bases not matched to a gene: 9. Germline-derived CDR1 and CDR2 are SGHRS and YFSETQ. This CDR3 is 14 amino acids long.